What follows is one T cell receptor (beta chain) and its context. The sample comes from a study of blood T cell repertoires in COVID-19. Turning to the study itself: Collection of acute and convalescent COVID-19 samples took place in the United States, Italy and Spain. In each case, the material was cDNA or gDNA derived from T cells, B-cell-depleted T cells, or PBMCs.

Authors' methods: The assay estimated nucleated cells by amplifying reference gene primers. Data came from immunoSEQ multiplex PCR; TCRdb stores just in-frame clones and leaves some out. That table furnishes V, J and clone size, whereas the DNA furnished D and trimming. The sample contains 15,000 to 20,000 clones, around 88% of which appear only once. V dropped 2 bases and J dropped 4 bases, with 12 bases sitting between them. The CDR3 is made up of 15 amino acids. The germline V gene has CDR1 MNHEY and CDR2 SVGAGI. The receptor was derived from a human donor in a cohort sampled during active COVID-19. Sample: peripheral blood. The V and J genes are TRBV6-5 and TRBJ1-3, with unresolved D. The CDR3 spells CASSYEGRSGNTIYF. CDR3 in DNA: TGTGCCAGCAGTTACGAGGGTCGCTCGGGAAACACCATATATTTT.